One T cell receptor (beta chain) is described in this entry. Its antigen has not been determined. There are no base qualities to consult, and no much larger clone falls within one base. The time point label, read with the paper, signifies: baseline before first vaccination. Vaccinee samples came from UK trials COV001 and COV002, including a single-blind randomized controlled phase 2/3 trial of AZD1222 (ChAdOx1 nCoV-19) in healthy adults. For TCRbeta chain sequencing, PBMC samples from trial participants were taken at day 0 and at day 28 after the second dose. This specimen belongs to a study of T cell responses to AZD1222 COVID-19 vaccine (TCRdb year 2021). Some background on the complete study: AZD1222 recipients with second doses at about 4 weeks or about 12 weeks were pooled, because spike-specific TCR depth and breadth did not differ between schedules. TCR sequencing covered 230 or so trial participants: nearly 210 given two doses of AZD1222 and some 25 given two doses of MenACWY control vaccine. Trial participants were enrolled by age into subgroups of 18-55, 56-69 and 70-plus years, and roughly 160, 29 and 62 TCR-sequenced participants, respectively, were included in these subgroups. Summary of the overall study and its limitations: No day 14 peak-response samples were available, so repertoires were characterized only after the peak T cell response. A significant rise in spike-specific TCR breadth and depth was observed after two AZD1222 doses relative to day 0 and relative to MenACWY recipients. The whole spike protein was spanned by vaccine-associated CD4 TCRs, and dominant responses were seen in regions 160-218 and 743-854. Most participants were white British and females outnumbered males, and the authors suggested that clonal diversity may have been underestimated. Reportedly, close to half of the unique spike-specific TCRs recognized epitopes lying outside the regions that are mutated in the B.1.351 and B.1.1.7 variants. The 56-69-year group was small, and its depth increase did not reach significance, likely because of low power. Conclusions about previously exposed vaccinees were limited because only 5 or 6 AZD1222 recipients were SARS-CoV-2 seropositive at baseline.

The CDR3 regions of human TCRbeta chains were subjected to immunosequencing. Per the source publication's procedure: Repertoire TCRs were checked for matches against a reference library of SARS-CoV-2-specific TCRs that had been generated using the MIRA antigen-specificity platform. Breadth was defined as the fraction of unique TCRs that were SARS-CoV-2-associated. Depth was defined as the fraction of total T cells that were SARS-CoV-2-associated. Using the MIRA data, each spike-specific TCR was assigned both to the spike region to which the TCR was reactive and to a CD4 or CD8 class. Log10-transformed breadth and depth values were compared by one-way ANOVA with Sidak's multiple comparisons tests. Not all clones reach the TCRdb copy of this immuneACCESS table, which keeps in-frame sequences only. Checked studies attribute under half of the gap to unresolved V genes and leave the rest unexplained. The DNA gave D and trimming, while V, J and clone size come from that table. The sample yields about 110,000 clones; about 87% were counted once. Roughly 1.6% of the sample is taken by the ten largest.

V and J are trimmed by 4 bases and 4 bases, and the gene matches miss 5 bases of the junction. The germline V gene encodes CDR1 LGHDT and CDR2 YNNKEL (reference sequence). The CDR3 runs 14 residues from the cysteine to the phenylalanine. This entry keeps only the CDR3 DNA: 42 bases, framed from base 1. The sequencing used peripheral blood, collected on day 0 of AZD1222 vaccination. The sequence derives from an adult in good health. The chain was built from TRBV3-1 (or the pseudogene TRBV3-2) and TRBJ1-2; TRBD1 lines up with 8 middle nucleotides. CDR3 protein: CASSLGTGGYGYTF. The bases read TGTGCCAGCAGCCTGGGGACAGGAGGCTATGGCTACACCTTC.